This T cell receptor beta chain is drawn from a study of blood T cells in healthy people across ages. This clonotype was observed a few times. Through a sample-barcoded 5' primer and a J-beta primer mix, a second PCR was run for roughly 6 to 12 cycles. TCRdb re-derived calls from the 5' RACE reads in MiXCR, one entry per CDR3 protein. The sample lists 650,000 to 900,000 distinct CDR3 sequences, roughly 60% seen once, with roughly 25% in the top ten. CDR3 size: 14 residues. The germline V and J ends were trimmed by 5 bases and 4 bases, with 14 bases remaining between them. Germline V gene sequence: CDR1 SGHTA, CDR2 FQGNSA.

This chain connects TRBV7-2 to TRBJ1-2, with TRBD1 as a possible D gene (6 bases). Sequenced material: blood. This clonotype originated in a man aged 25-45 years in good health. The CDR3: CASSPQQGRYGYTF. The CDR3 nucleotides are TGTGCCAGCAGCCCCCAACAGGGTCGCTATGGCTACACCTTC.